Sequencing of this T cell receptor beta chain was carried out in a study of blood T cell repertoires in COVID-19. Assay: immunoSEQ multiplex PCR; the TCRdb copy retains only in-frame clones and omits some. The data contain 15,000 to 25,000 clones, approximately 81% of them seen just once; the ten biggest clones take up around 30%. The sequenced sample was peripheral blood. The sequence derives from a human donor with active COVID-19. The donor label of this sample is uncertain.

The CDR3 nucleotides read TGTGCCAGCTCACCATTGGCAGGATTCGGCGACGAGCAGTACTTC. As protein: CASSPLAGFGDEQYF. This rearrangement joins TRBV18 to TRBJ2-7, with no clear D. V lost 2 bases and J lost 5, with 16 bases in between. This CDR3 has 15 residues. CDR1 and CDR2 (germline): KGHSH, LQKENI.